This entry describes one T cell receptor (beta chain). The V gene's germline CDR1 is LGHNA and CDR2 YSLEER. CDR3 length equals 17 residues. Trimming stripped 3 bases from V and 0 bases from J, with 15 bases between. This specimen belongs to a study of T cell clones after liver transplantation. Some clones are missing from TCRdb's copy, which holds only in-frame ones; the method was immunoSEQ multiplex PCR. The repertoire has about 80,000 clones, 65% to 85% of them found once; the top ten carry 0.45% to 0.6%. The specimen was CD4+ T cells from blood, collected approximately 3.5 years after liver transplant. V is TRBV4-3 and J is TRBJ2-1, with D uncertain. The TCR originated in a human patient who received a liver transplant. Some T cells may arise from the graft donor. The DNA of the CDR3 is TGCGCCAGCAGCCAGCTACCCTACCCGAGCTCCTACAATGAGCAGTTCTTC. It is translated as CASSQLPYPSSYNEQFF.